This T cell receptor (beta chain) was sequenced in a study of tumor and adjacent non-tumor tissue in lung cancer. Study-wide context: Around 4 million productive TCRbeta reads were obtained per sample on average. Study-level results: Higher tumor TCR diversity was associated with shorter survival. Normal lung showed higher cumulative top 100 clone frequency than tumor. Compared with tumor, normal lung showed significantly lower TCR diversity.

No cell sorting was done before RNA was extracted from the tissue. TCRbeta libraries were built with three rounds of nested PCR, modified from ARM-PCR. TCRdb re-called the multiplex PCR reads through MiXCR, storing one row per CDR3 protein. The repertoire holds 220,000 or so distinct CDR3 sequences, with 71% as singletons. Remarks on this clonotype: The antigen is undetermined.

The CDR3 has 15 residues. V was cut by 1 base and J by 8 bases, with 20 bases left in between. Germline V gene data show CDR1 as DFQATT and CDR2 as SNEGSKA (reference sequence). Material: lung tumor tissue. The TCR was taken from a man in his 60s with non-small cell lung cancer. The chain couples TRBV20-1 to TRBJ1-2; D call uncertain. This CDR3 is CSARGPLAQLKGYTF. The CDR3 nucleotides are TGCAGTGCTAGAGGTCCGCTTGCGCAACTTAAGGGCTACACCTTC.